Here is one T cell receptor beta chain with its context. This sample is part of a study of blood T cell repertoires in COVID-19. Original analysis: Nucleated cell counts were estimated from reference gene primer amplification. Profiling relied on immunoSEQ multiplex PCR, and the TCRdb table lists in-frame clones only, not all of them. The DNA was the basis for D and trimming; V, J and clone size are from that table. The table includes about 380,000 clones, 81% detected once. Germline CDR1 SGHVS, CDR2 FQNEAQ. CDR3 length: 13 amino acids. With 2 bases removed from V and 5 bases from J, the gap between germline ends came to 9 bases.

The chain combines TRBV7-8 with TRBJ2-5, with D uncertain. The sequence derives from a human donor with acute or convalescent COVID-19. The donor label of this sample is uncertain. Sequencing was carried out using peripheral blood. For the CDR3, the DNA is TGTGCCAGCAGCTTACAGCGTGGGGAGACCCAGTACTTC. Amino acids: CASSLQRGETQYF.